Listed here are 22 T cell receptor beta chains from one sample, sequenced in a study of shared clonotypes between healthy human individuals. This table comes from immunoSEQ multiplex PCR, and its TCRdb copy is limited to in-frame clones, with some not included. The sample includes approximately 1.1 million clones, more than 75% seen only once; the top ten take about 0.52%. The sequenced sample consisted of memory CD4+ T cells from PBMCs. Subset: CD45RA-negative fraction. These TCRs come from a man aged 18 to 30 in good health. Some clones in this sample may be carry-over from other donors' samples.

This chain joins TRBV19 and TRBJ1-2, with 7 bases fitting TRBD1. The CDR3 spans 14 residues. After removal of 5 bases from V and 3 bases from J, the junction contained 6 bases not matched to a gene. Germline-derived CDR1 and CDR2 are LNHDA and SQIVND (reference sequence). CDR3 amino acids: CASSQGQDDYGYTF. CDR3 bases: TGTGCCAGTAGTCAAGGACAGGATGACTATGGCTACACCTTC.

A word on this clone: Distinct nucleotide sequences in the sample also encode this CDR3. The rearrangement joins TRBV5-1 to TRBJ2-5; TRBD2 is a possible D gene (5 bases). CDR3 length: 13 amino acids. Per the germline V gene, CDR1 is SGHRS and CDR2 is YFSETQ. V lost 4 bases, J lost 2 bases, and 9 bases lay in between. CDR3 bases: TGCGCCAGCAGCCCGGGATCTCAAGAGACCCAGTACTTC. It is translated as CASSPGSQETQYF.

The chain has TRBV11-2 and TRBJ1-2; 12 bases fit TRBD1. The ends lost 4 bases at V and 4 bases at J; junction bases unmatched: 10. The germline V gene encodes CDR1 SGHAT and CDR2 FQNNGV. The CDR3 sequence is 17 residues long. The CDR3 spells CASSSLVGGQGAYGYTF. The CDR3 DNA sequence: TGTGCCAGCAGCTCTTTAGTCGGGGGACAGGGGGCCTATGGCTACACCTTC.

The chain combines TRBV15 with TRBJ2-1, with D uncertain. Per germline, CDR1 LNHNV and CDR2 YYDKDF (reference sequence). This CDR3 is 12 amino acids long. V lost 1 base, J lost 10 bases, and 8 bases lay in between. The CDR3 nucleotides are TGTGCCACCAGCAGAGGACCCCGGGAGCAGTTCTTC. Its protein product is CATSRGPREQFF.

The J gene is TRBJ2-5, the V gene TRBV2; a weak D match, TRBD1 (5 bases). This CDR3 spans 12 amino acids. Germline lookup yields CDR1 SNHLY and CDR2 FYNNEI. V was clipped by 7 bases and J by 3 bases, with 9 bases between them. In nucleotides, the CDR3 is TGTGCCAGCATAGGGGCTAAAGAGACCCAGTACTTC. It encodes CASIGAKETQYF.

For this clone: Other DNA sequences in the sample encode the same CDR3. V usage is TRBV28 and J usage is TRBJ2-7, with TRBD1 identical over 7 bases. The germline CDR1 and CDR2 sequences are MDHEN and SYDVKM. V trimming: 6 bases; J trimming: 4 bases; junction bases outside the gene matches: 3. The CDR3 runs to 12 residues. Here the CDR3 DNA reads TGTGCCAGCAGGGAACAGGGGTACGAGCAGTACTTC. This translates into CASREQGYEQYF.

The chain uses TRBV10-3 and TRBJ2-1; 9 bases fit TRBD1. V was clipped by 4 bases and J by 5 bases; unmatched bases: 3. The germline CDR1 and CDR2 sequences are ENHRY and SYGVKD. The CDR3 extends over 14 amino acids. The CDR3 region has the DNA TGTGCCATCAGTGGGGACAGGGATAACAATGAGCAGTTCTTC. This translates into CAISGDRDNNEQFF.

This chain joins TRBV5-1 and TRBJ2-5; a possible D gene is TRBD1 (5 bases). Germline V lookup: CDR1 SGHRS, CDR2 YFSETQ. V lost 0 bases and J lost 5, with 11 bases in between. The length of the CDR3 is 14 residues. CDR3 sequence reads: CASSLAQGTETQYF. The CDR3 DNA reads as TGCGCCAGCAGCTTGGCCCAGGGTACGGAGACCCAGTACTTC.

This sequence joins TRBV23-1 and TRBJ2-7, with 11 positions matching TRBD2. TRBV23-1 is sorted into the ORF group, with uncertain function. The CDR3 covers 17 residues. The V segment lost 2 bases and the J segment 1 base; nucleotides outside the gene matches: 7. The CDR3 protein is CASSQPNLAGGSYEQYF. CDR3 bases: TGCGCCAGCAGTCAACCAAATCTAGCGGGAGGTTCCTACGAGCAGTACTTC.

V usage is TRBV7-9 and J usage is TRBJ2-7; unclear D gene. The ends were cut back, 4 bases at V and 6 bases at J, with 7 bases in the middle. The V gene's germline CDR1 is SEHNR and CDR2 FQNEAQ (reference sequence). This CDR3 is 11 amino acids long. Here the CDR3 DNA reads TGTGCCAGCAGCTCGATGGGCGAGCAGTACTTC. Amino acid sequence: CASSSMGEQYF.

The chain links TRBV5-5 to TRBJ2-4; 10 bases map to TRBD1. The V gene end was trimmed by 4 bases and the J gene end by 5 bases; junction bases not matched to a gene: 3. Per the germline V gene, CDR1 is SGHKS and CDR2 is YYEKEE (reference sequence). CDR3 length: 14 amino acids. The CDR3: CASSRQGAENIQYF. In nucleotides, the CDR3 is TGTGCCAGCAGCCGACAGGGGGCCGAAAACATTCAGTACTTC.

There are a few counts of this clone. V is TRBV28 and J is TRBJ2-4; 7 nucleotides agree with TRBD2. Germline CDR1 MDHEN, CDR2 SYDVKM. J was trimmed by 3 bases and V by 6 bases; bases with no gene match: 5. This CDR3 region has 14 residues. This CDR3 is CASSRSGNKNIQYF. In DNA, the CDR3 is TGTGCCAGCAGCCGGAGCGGGAACAAAAACATTCAGTACTTC.

This clone has just a few counts. The gene calls are TRBV2 and TRBJ2-5; 8 nucleotides match TRBD2. V lost 3 bases to trimming and J lost 4 bases; unmatched junction nucleotides: 4. Germline assignment: CDR1 SNHLY and CDR2 FYNNEI. This CDR3 is 14 amino acids long. The CDR3 protein is CASSDGAGGETQYF. As DNA, the CDR3 is TGTGCCAGCAGTGACGGGGCGGGAGGAGAGACCCAGTACTTC.

The J gene is TRBJ2-5, the V gene TRBV7-8, with 10 bases fitting TRBD1. Germline V gives CDR1 SGHVS, CDR2 FQNEAQ. With 5 bases clipped from V and 4 bases from J, the junction kept 10 bases outside the gene matches. The CDR3 loop spans 16 amino acids. CDR3 amino acids: CASSSRDRGVGETQYF. In nucleotides, the CDR3 is TGTGCCAGCAGCAGCCGGGACAGGGGCGTTGGAGAGACCCAGTACTTC.

The J gene is TRBJ2-1, the V gene TRBV28; D is possibly TRBD2 (6 bases). The germline V and J ends were trimmed by 2 bases and 3 bases, with 20 bases remaining between them. CDR3 size: 18 residues. Germline CDR1 MDHEN, CDR2 SYDVKM. The CDR3 reads CASSLPLGAGSGYNEQFF. The CDR3 DNA is TGTGCCAGCAGTTTACCCCTCGGAGCGGGTTCCGGCTACAATGAGCAGTTCTTC.

This clone was detected a few times. This sample also contains other DNA sequences that code for the same CDR3. The chain has TRBV2 and TRBJ1-4, with 9 positions matching TRBD1. The CDR3 has 16 amino acids. V trimming: 3 bases; J trimming: 3 bases; junction bases outside the gene matches: 5. Per germline, CDR1 SNHLY and CDR2 FYNNEI. The CDR3 loop is CASSEGTGRANEKLFF. In DNA form, the CDR3 reads TGTGCCAGCAGTGAGGGGACAGGGAGGGCTAATGAAAAACTGTTTTTT.

The V and J genes are TRBV19 and TRBJ1-2, with D maybe TRBD1 (5 bases). The V end lost 3 bases, the J end lost 8 bases, and 19 bases lay between the germline ends. The CDR3 extends over 15 amino acids. Germline V gives CDR1 LNHDA, CDR2 SQIVND (reference sequence). The chain's CDR3 is CASSIPGESRVGYTF. CDR3 in DNA: TGTGCCAGTAGTATTCCGGGGGAGAGTCGCGTGGGCTACACCTTC.

The gene calls are TRBV28 and TRBJ2-1; 11 bases are a match to TRBD2. Trimming removed 7 bases from V and 7 bases from J; junction bases left unmatched: 3. Germline V gene data show CDR1 as MDHEN and CDR2 as SYDVKM. CDR3 length equals 13 residues. CDR3 sequence: CASTSGRMNEQFF. The CDR3 DNA reads TGTGCCAGCACTAGCGGGAGGATGAATGAGCAGTTCTTC.

V gene TRBV6-1 combines with J gene TRBJ2-1; possibly TRBD1 for D (5 bases). V was clipped by 1 base and J by 7 bases, with 20 bases between them. The CDR3 has 17 amino acids. Germline values: CDR1 MNHNS, CDR2 SASEGT. In nucleotides, the CDR3 is TGTGCCAGCAGTGAAGTCTATGGGGCCTCTAATCCAAATGAGCAGTTCTTC. Its protein is CASSEVYGASNPNEQFF.

A word on this clone: Different DNA sequences within this sample yield the same CDR3. The chain recombines TRBV7-3 with TRBJ2-1; no definite D call. V lost 5 bases to trimming and J lost 0 bases, with 11 bases between them. The length of the CDR3 is 15 residues. The V gene's germline CDR1 is SGHTA and CDR2 FQGTGA. The CDR3, as DNA: TGTGCCAGCAGCCCTTTAGCAGGCTCCTACAATGAGCAGTTCTTC. Protein product: CASSPLAGSYNEQFF.

Worth noting for this clone: Additional DNA sequences in this sample encode the identical CDR3. The V and J genes are TRBV20-1 and TRBJ2-5; D uncertain. In germline, CDR1 is DFQATT, CDR2 SNEGSKA (reference sequence). Deletions cut 6 bases from V and 1 base from J, with 6 bases between. This CDR3 has 11 amino acids. The CDR3 spells CSALVQETQYF. The CDR3, as DNA: TGCAGTGCCCTAGTCCAAGAGACCCAGTACTTC.

The chain is built from TRBV4-2 and TRBJ2-7; D unclear. Trimming removed 3 bases from V and 6 bases from J, with 9 bases in between. The CDR3 has 12 amino acids. From germline, CDR1 is LGHNA and CDR2 YNFKEQ. For the CDR3, the DNA is TGTGCCAGCAGCCACCCCCGTGCCGAGCAGTACTTC. Translating gives CASSHPRAEQYF.